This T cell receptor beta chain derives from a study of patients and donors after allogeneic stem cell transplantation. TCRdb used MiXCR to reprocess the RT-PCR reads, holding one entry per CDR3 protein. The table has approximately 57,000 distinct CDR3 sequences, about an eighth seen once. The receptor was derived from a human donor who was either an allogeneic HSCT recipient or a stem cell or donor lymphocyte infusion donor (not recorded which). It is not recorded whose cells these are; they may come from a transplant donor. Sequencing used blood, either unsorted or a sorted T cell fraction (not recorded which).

CDR3 in DNA: TGTGCCAGCAGTCGGCCAAATCTTCGCGAGCAGTACTTC. This codes for CASSRPNLREQYF. The genes are TRBV6-5 and TRBJ2-7; D remains unclear. Per germline, CDR1 MNHEY and CDR2 SVGAGI. The CDR3 has 13 amino acids. The V end was cut by 5 bases, the J end by 6 bases, with 14 bases between.